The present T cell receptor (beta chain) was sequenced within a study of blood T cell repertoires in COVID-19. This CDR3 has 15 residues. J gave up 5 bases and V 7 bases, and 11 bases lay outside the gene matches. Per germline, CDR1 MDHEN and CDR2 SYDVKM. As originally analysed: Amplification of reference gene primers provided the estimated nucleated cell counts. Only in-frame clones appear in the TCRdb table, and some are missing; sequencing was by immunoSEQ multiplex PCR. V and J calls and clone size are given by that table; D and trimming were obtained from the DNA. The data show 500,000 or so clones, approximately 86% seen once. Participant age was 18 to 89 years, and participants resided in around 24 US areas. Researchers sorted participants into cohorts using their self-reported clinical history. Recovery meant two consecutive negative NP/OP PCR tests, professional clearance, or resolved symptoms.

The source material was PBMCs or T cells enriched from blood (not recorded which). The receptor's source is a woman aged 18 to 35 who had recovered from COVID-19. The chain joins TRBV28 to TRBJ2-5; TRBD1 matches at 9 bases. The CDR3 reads CASNRPGQGLETQYF. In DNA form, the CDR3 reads TGTGCCAGCAACCGACCGGGACAGGGTCTGGAGACCCAGTACTTC.